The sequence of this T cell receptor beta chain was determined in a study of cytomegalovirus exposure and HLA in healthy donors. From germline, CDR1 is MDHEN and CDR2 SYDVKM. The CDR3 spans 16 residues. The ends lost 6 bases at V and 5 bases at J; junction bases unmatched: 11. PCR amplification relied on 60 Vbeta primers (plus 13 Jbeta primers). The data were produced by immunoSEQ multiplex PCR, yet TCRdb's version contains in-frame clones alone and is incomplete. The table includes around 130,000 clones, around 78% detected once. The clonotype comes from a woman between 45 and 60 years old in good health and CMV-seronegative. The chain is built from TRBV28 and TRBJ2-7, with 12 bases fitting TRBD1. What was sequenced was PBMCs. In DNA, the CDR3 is TGTGCCAGCAGCCTGCCCTTTGGGACAGGGGGCCACGAGCAGTACTTC. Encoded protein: CASSLPFGTGGHEQYF.